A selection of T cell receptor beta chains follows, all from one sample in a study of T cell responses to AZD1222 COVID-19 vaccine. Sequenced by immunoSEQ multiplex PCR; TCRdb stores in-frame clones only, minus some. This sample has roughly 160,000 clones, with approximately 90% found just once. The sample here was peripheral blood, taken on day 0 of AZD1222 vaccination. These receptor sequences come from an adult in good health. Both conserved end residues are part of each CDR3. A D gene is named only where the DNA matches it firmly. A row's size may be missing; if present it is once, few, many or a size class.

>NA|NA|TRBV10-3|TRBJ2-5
CAISVNSQETQYF
TGTGCCATCAGTGTTAACAGTCAAGAGACCCAGTACTTC
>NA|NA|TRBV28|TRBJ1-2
CAVGYDQFGGYTF
TGTGCTGTAGGTTACGACCAGTTCGGTGGCTACACCTTC
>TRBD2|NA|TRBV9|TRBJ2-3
CASSSPRSGRSADTQYF
TGTGCCAGCAGCTCCCCCCGAAGCGGGAGAAGTGCAGATACGCAGTATTTT
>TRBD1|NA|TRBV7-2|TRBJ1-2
CASSTTGAFRYGYTF
TGTGCCAGTTCAACCACAGGGGCCTTTAGGTATGGCTACACCTTC
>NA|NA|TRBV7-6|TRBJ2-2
CASSAQVVGSGELFF
TGTGCCAGCAGCGCCCAAGTAGTGGGGTCCGGGGAGCTGTTTTTT
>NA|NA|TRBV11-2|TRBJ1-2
CASSLGVGSGYTF
TGTGCCAGCAGCTTAGGGGTAGGCTCTGGCTACACCTTC
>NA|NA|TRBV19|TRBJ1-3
CASSMGTSTIYF
TGTGCCAGTAGTATGGGGACATCTACCATATATTTT
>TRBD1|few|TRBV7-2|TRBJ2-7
CASSLQGVSYEQYF
TGTGCCAGCAGCTTGCAGGGGGTCTCCTACGAGCAGTACTTC
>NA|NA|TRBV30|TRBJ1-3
CAWSDYRVRAGNTIYF
TGTGCCTGGAGTGATTACAGGGTGAGGGCTGGAAACACCATATATTTT
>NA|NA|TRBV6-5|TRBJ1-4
CASSYGSGYEKLFF
TGTGCCAGCAGTTACGGCTCGGGGTACGAAAAACTGTTTTTT
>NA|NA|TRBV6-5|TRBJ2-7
CASSLVQGNEQYF
TGTGCCAGCAGCCTGGTACAGGGAAACGAGCAGTACTTC
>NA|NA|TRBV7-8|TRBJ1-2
CASSHAGTGYGYTF
TGTGCCAGCAGCCATGCCGGGACGGGTTATGGCTACACCTTC
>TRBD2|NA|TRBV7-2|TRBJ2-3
CASSPGLGQGTQYF
TGTGCCAGCAGCCCCGGACTAGGTCAGGGTACGCAGTATTTT
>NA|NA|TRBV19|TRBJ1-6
CASMLGRGLSYNSPLHF
TGTGCCAGTATGCTTGGACGGGGCCTCTCCTATAATTCACCCCTCCACTTT
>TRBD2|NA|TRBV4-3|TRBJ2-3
CASSLFDAGGTDTQYF
TGCGCCAGCAGCCTTTTTGATGCGGGGGGCACAGATACGCAGTATTTT
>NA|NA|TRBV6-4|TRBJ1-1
CASQSGPNTEAFF
TGTGCCAGCCAATCGGGCCCGAACACTGAAGCTTTCTTT
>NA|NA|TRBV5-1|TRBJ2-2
CASSLEGDTGELFF
TGCGCCAGCAGCCTCGAGGGGGACACCGGGGAGCTGTTTTTT
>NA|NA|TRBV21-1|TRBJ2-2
CASSKALRRSGTGELFF
TGTGCCAGCAGCAAAGCGCTAAGGAGGAGCGGCACCGGGGAGCTGTTTTTT
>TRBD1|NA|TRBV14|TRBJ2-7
CASSNTGQGMLSYEQYF
TGTGCCAGCTCTAACACGGGACAGGGTATGTTGTCCTACGAGCAGTACTTC
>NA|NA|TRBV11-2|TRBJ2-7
CASSLVSVGEQYF
TGTGCCAGCAGCTTAGTCAGTGTCGGGGAGCAGTACTTC
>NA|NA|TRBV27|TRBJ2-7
CASLDNSYEQYF
TGTGCCAGCCTGGACAATTCCTACGAGCAGTACTTC
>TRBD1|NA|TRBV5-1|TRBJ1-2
CASSLGQGDYGYTF
TGCGCCAGCAGCTTGGGACAGGGGGACTATGGCTACACCTTC
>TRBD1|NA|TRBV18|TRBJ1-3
CASSPLDRVPLGGNTIYF
TGTGCCAGCTCACCGTTAGACAGGGTTCCACTGGGCGGAAACACCATATATTTT
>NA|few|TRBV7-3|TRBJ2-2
CASSLGLAHTGELFF
TGTGCCAGCAGCTTAGGGCTGGCGCACACCGGGGAGCTGTTTTTT
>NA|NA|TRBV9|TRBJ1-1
CASSVDGTSNTEAFF
TGTGCCAGCAGCGTAGACGGGACATCGAACACTGAAGCTTTCTTT
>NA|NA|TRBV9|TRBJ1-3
CASSGNHRGGATGNTIYF
TGTGCCAGCAGCGGGAATCACCGAGGGGGGGCGACTGGAAACACCATATATTTT
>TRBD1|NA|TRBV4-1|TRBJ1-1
CASSHGTAPEAFF
TGCGCCAGCAGCCACGGGACAGCCCCTGAAGCTTTCTTT
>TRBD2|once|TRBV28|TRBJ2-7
CASSLAGGYEQYF
TGTGCCAGCAGTTTAGCGGGAGGTTACGAGCAGTACTTC
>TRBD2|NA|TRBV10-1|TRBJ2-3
CASSDGGDTDTQYF
TGCGCCAGCAGTGACGGGGGGGACACAGATACGCAGTATTTT
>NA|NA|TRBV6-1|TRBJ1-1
CASSEAPGASTEAFF
TGTGCCAGCAGTGAAGCTCCGGGGGCAAGCACTGAAGCTTTCTTT
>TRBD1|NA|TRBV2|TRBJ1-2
CASRGQGSDSYGYTF
TGTGCCAGCAGGGGACAGGGGTCAGACTCCTATGGCTACACCTTC
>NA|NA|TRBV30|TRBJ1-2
CAWSAGGEGYTF
TGTGCCTGGAGTGCAGGTGGAGAGGGCTACACCTTC
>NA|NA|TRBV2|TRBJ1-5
CASSELTSRQPQHF
TGTGCCAGCAGTGAGTTGACCAGCCGACAGCCCCAGCATTTT
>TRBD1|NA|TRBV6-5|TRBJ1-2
CASTPSGQGWGYTF
TGTGCCAGCACCCCATCGGGACAGGGATGGGGCTACACCTTC
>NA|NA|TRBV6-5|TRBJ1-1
CASSYSRGTEAFF
TGTGCCAGCAGTTACTCGAGAGGGACTGAAGCTTTCTTT
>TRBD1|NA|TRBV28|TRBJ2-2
CASSAPGQRTGELFF
TGTGCCAGCAGTGCGCCGGGACAGAGGACCGGGGAGCTGTTTTTT
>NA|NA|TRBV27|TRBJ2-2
CASSLAARGTGELFF
TGTGCCAGCAGTTTAGCCGCCCGTGGAACCGGGGAGCTGTTTTTT
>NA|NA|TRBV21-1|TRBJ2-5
CARNPPPVRDQETQYF
TGTGCCAGGAATCCCCCTCCGGTCAGAGACCAAGAGACCCAGTACTTC
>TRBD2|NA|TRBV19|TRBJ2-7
CASSTGGLADGSYEQYF
TGTGCCAGTAGTACAGGGGGACTAGCGGATGGGTCCTACGAGCAGTACTTC
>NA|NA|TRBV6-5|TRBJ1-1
CASSYPGGGTEAFF
TGTGCCAGCAGTTACCCCGGGGGGGGGACTGAAGCTTTCTTT
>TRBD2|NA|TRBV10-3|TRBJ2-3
CAISGLAGGERDTQYF
TGTGCCATCAGCGGACTAGCGGGAGGGGAGCGCGATACGCAGTATTTT